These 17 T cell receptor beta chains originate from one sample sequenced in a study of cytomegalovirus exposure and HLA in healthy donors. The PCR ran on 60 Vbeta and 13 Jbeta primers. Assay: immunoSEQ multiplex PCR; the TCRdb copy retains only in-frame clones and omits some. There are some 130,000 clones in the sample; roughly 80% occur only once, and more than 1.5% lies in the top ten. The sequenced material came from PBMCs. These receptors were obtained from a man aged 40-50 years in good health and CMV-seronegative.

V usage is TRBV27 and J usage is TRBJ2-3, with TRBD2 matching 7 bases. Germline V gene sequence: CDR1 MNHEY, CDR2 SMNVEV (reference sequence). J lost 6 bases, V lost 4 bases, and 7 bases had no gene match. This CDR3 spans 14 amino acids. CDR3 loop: CASSYLAETDTQYF. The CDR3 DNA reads TGTGCCAGCAGTTACCTAGCGGAAACCGATACGCAGTATTTT.

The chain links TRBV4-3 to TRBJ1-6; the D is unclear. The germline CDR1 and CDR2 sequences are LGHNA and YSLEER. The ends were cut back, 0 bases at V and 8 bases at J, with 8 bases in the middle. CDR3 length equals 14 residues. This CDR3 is CASSQDPGYSPLHF. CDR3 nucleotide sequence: TGCGCCAGCAGCCAAGATCCCGGGTATTCACCCCTCCACTTT.

CDR3 sequence reads: CASSSNDRGDSGNTIYF. In DNA, the CDR3 is TGTGCCAGCAGCTCCAACGACAGGGGGGACTCTGGAAACACCATATATTTT. The gene calls are TRBV7-9 and TRBJ1-3; TRBD1 agrees at 9 bases. CDR1 and CDR2 from the germline V gene are SEHNR and FQNEAQ (reference sequence). J was trimmed by 0 bases and V by 4 bases; bases with no gene match: 7. The CDR3 is 17 amino acids.

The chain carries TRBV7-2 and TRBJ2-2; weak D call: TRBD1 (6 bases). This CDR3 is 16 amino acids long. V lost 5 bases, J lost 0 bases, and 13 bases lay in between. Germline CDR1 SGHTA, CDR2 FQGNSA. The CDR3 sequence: CASSQGPGANTGELFF. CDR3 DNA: TGTGCCAGCAGCCAGGGGCCGGGCGCGAACACCGGGGAGCTGTTTTTT.

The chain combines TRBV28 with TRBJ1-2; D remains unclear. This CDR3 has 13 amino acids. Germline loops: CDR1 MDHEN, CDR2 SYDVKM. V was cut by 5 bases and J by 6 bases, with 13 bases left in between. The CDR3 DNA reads TGTGCCAGCAGTATCCGGGTTCTTAATGGCTACACCTTC. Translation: CASSIRVLNGYTF.

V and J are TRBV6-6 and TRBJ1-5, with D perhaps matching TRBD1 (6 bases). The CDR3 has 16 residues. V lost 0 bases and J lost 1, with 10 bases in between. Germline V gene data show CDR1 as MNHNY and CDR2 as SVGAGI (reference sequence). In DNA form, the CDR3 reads TGTGCCAGCAGTTACTCCAGACAGGAAAGCAATCAGCCCCAGCATTTT. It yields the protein CASSYSRQESNQPQHF.

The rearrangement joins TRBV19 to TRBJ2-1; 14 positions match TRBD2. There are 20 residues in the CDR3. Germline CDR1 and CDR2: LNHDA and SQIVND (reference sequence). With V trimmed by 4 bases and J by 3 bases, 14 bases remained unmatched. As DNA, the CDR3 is TGTGCCAGTAGTACCCTCCCGGGACTAGCGGGAGAGGGGAGCTACAATGAGCAGTTCTTC. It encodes CASSTLPGLAGEGSYNEQFF. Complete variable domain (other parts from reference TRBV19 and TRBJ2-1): DGGITQSPKYLFRKEGQNVTLSCEQNLNHDAMYWYRQDPGQGLRLIYYSQIVNDFQKGDIAEGYSVSREKKESFPLTVTSAQKNPTAFYLCASSTLPGLAGEGSYNEQFFGPGTRLTVL.

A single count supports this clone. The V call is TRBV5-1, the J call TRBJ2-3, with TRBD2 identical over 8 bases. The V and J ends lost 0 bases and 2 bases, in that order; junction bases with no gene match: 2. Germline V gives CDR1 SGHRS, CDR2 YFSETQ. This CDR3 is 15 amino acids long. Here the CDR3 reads CASSLGGLDTDTQYF. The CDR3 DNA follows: TGCGCCAGCAGCTTGGGGGGACTAGACACAGATACGCAGTATTTT.

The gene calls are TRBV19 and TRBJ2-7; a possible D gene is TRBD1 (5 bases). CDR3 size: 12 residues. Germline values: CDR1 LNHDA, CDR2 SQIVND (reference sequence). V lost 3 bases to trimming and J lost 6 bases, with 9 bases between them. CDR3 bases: TGTGCCAGTAGTATTTCAGGGATCGAGCAGTACTTC. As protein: CASSISGIEQYF.

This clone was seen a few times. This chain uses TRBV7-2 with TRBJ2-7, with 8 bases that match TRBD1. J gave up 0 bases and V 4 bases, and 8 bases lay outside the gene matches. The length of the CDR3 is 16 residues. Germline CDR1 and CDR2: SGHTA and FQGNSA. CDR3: CASSWTLGQGSYEQYF. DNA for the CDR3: TGTGCCAGCAGCTGGACCCTCGGACAGGGCTCCTACGAGCAGTACTTC.

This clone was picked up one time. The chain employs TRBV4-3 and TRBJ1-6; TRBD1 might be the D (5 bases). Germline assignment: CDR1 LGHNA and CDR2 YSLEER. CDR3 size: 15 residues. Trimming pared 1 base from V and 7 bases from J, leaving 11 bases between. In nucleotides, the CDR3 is TGCGCCAGCAGCCAAGTCCAGGGTGGGAATTCACCCCTCCACTTT. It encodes CASSQVQGGNSPLHF.

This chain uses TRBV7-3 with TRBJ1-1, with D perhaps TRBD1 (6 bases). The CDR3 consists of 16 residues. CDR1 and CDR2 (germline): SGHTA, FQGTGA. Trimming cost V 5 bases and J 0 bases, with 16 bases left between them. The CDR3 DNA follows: TGTGCCAGCAGCCCATCCCTGGGGGGGCTGAACACTGAAGCTTTCTTT. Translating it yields CASSPSLGGLNTEAFF.

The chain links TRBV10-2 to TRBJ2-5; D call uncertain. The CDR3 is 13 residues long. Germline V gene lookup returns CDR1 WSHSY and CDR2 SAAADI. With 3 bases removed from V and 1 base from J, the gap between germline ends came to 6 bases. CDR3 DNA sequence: TGCGCCAGCAGTGACCCTATCCAAGAGACCCAGTACTTC. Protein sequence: CASSDPIQETQYF.

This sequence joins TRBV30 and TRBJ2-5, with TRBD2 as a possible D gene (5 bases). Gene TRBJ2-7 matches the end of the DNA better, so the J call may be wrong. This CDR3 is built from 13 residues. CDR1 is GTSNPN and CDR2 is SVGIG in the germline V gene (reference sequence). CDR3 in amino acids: CAWSVRVAGEQYF. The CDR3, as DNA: TGTGCCTGGAGTGTACGGGTGGCGGGCGAGCAGTACTTC.

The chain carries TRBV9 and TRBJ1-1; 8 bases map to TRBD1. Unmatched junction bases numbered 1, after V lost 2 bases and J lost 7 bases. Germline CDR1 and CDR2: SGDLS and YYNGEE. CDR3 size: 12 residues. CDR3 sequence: CASSVDRGEAFF. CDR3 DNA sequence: TGTGCCAGCAGCGTCGACAGGGGTGAAGCTTTCTTT.

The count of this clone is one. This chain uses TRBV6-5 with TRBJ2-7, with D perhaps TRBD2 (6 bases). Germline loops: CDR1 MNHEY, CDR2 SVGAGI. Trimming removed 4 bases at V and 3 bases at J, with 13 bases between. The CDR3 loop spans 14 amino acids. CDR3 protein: CASSWDLGSYEQYF. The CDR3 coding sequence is TGTGCCAGCAGTTGGGACCTCGGGAGCTACGAGCAGTACTTC.

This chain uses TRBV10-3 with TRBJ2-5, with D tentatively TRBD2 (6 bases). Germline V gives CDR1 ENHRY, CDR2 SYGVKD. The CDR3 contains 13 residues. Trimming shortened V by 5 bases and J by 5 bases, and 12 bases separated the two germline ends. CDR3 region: CAISMGGSETQYF. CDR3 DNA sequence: TGTGCCATCAGTATGGGGGGAAGCGAGACCCAGTACTTC.